Listed here are 20 T cell receptor beta chains from one sample, sequenced in a study of blood T cell repertoires in COVID-19. This table comes from immunoSEQ multiplex PCR, and its TCRdb copy is limited to in-frame clones, with some not included. The sample has 150,000 to 200,000 clones; less than 85% are singletons. Sequencing input: peripheral blood. These receptors all come from a man in his fifties or sixties who had recovered from COVID-19.

V and J are TRBV15 and TRBJ1-6; D perhaps matches TRBD1 (6 bases). With 2 bases removed from V and 10 bases from J, the gap between germline ends came to 15 bases. The CDR3 is made up of 15 amino acids. Germline V gene data show CDR1 as LNHNV and CDR2 as YYDKDF (reference sequence). The CDR3 bases are TGTGCCACCAGCAGATACAGGGTAGTGAACTCACCCCTCCACTTT. Its translation: CATSRYRVVNSPLHF.

The chain carries TRBV9 and TRBJ2-1; TRBD1 aligns across 8 bases. The germline gives CDR1 SGDLS, CDR2 YYNGEE. V lost 0 bases and J lost 6; bases outside the gene matches: 5. CDR3 length: 15 residues. The CDR3 bases are TGTGCCAGCAGCGTAGAAAGGACAGGGTCCAATGAGCAGTTCTTC. It translates to CASSVERTGSNEQFF.

This clone was detected only once. The V call is TRBV6-1, the J call TRBJ1-5; D perhaps matches TRBD1 (5 bases). The germline V gene encodes CDR1 MNHNS and CDR2 SASEGT. This CDR3 comprises 14 residues. V lost 6 bases and J 0 bases, leaving 9 bases between the germline ends. The CDR3 reads CASRRQSSNQPQHF. The CDR3 bases are TGTGCCAGCAGACGACAGTCTAGCAATCAGCCCCAGCATTTT.

This clone appeared once. The chain joins TRBV30 to TRBJ2-3; D is possibly TRBD1 (6 bases). The V gene's germline CDR1 is GTSNPN and CDR2 SVGIG (reference sequence). Trimming took 0 bases from V and 7 from J, leaving 11 bases between them. The CDR3 covers 13 residues. This CDR3 reads CAWSVQGVNTQYF. CDR3 DNA sequence: TGTGCCTGGAGTGTACAGGGAGTCAATACGCAGTATTTT.

The chain employs TRBV3-1 (or the pseudogene TRBV3-2) and TRBJ1-2; D not resolved. Trimming took 1 base from V and 5 from J, leaving 8 bases between them. Germline CDR1 is LGHDT and CDR2 is YNNKEL (reference sequence). The CDR3 is made up of 13 amino acids. Written as DNA, the CDR3 is TGTGCCAGCAGCCAAGGCCCACAATATGGCTACACCTTC. Translation gives CASSQGPQYGYTF.

This chain uses TRBV5-4 with TRBJ1-4, with 11 bases fitting TRBD1. This CDR3 is 16 amino acids long. CDR1 SGHNT and CDR2 YYREEE come from the germline V gene (reference sequence). The J segment lost 5 bases and the V segment lost 2 bases, leaving 5 bases of the junction unmatched. The CDR3 coding sequence is TGTGCCAGCAGCTTCGGGACAGGGGGTCGGAATGAAAAACTGTTTTTT. Its protein product is CASSFGTGGRNEKLFF.

The chain combines TRBV27 with TRBJ1-5; tentatively, D is TRBD1 (5 bases). With 3 bases removed from V and 7 bases from J, the gap between germline ends came to 10 bases. In germline, CDR1 is MNHEY, CDR2 SMNVEV (reference sequence). This CDR3 region has 13 residues. The CDR3 spells CASSFQGSQPQHF. The DNA for the CDR3 is TGTGCCAGCAGTTTTCAGGGATCACAGCCCCAGCATTTT.

The rearrangement uses TRBV28 and TRBJ2-3; weak D call: TRBD2 (5 bases). CDR1 and CDR2 from the germline V gene are MDHEN and SYDVKM. The CDR3 totals 16 residues. The germline V and J ends were trimmed by 2 bases and 2 bases, with 14 bases remaining between them. DNA for the CDR3: TGTGCCAGCAGTTTAATGGTGGGAGTAACCACAGATACGCAGTATTTT. Its translation: CASSLMVGVTTDTQYF.

Only one count was recorded for this clone. The V call is TRBV9, the J call TRBJ1-2; 12 nucleotides match TRBD1. CDR1 and CDR2 (germline): SGDLS, YYNGEE. CDR3 length: 15 amino acids. V trimming: 4 bases; J trimming: 4 bases; junction bases outside the gene matches: 5. The CDR3: CASSMTGQGAYGYTF. In DNA, the CDR3 is TGTGCCAGCAGCATGACGGGACAGGGGGCCTATGGCTACACCTTC.

This chain uses TRBV6-5 with TRBJ2-3; 10 positions match TRBD2. There are 14 residues in the CDR3. In germline, CDR1 is MNHEY, CDR2 SVGAGI. Trimming cost V 6 bases and J 2 bases; bases outside gene matches: 2. This chain's CDR3 is CASSGLADTDTQYF. The CDR3 DNA is TGTGCCAGCAGCGGACTAGCGGACACAGATACGCAGTATTTT.

V and J are TRBV6-1 and TRBJ1-2; D gene ambiguous. V was shortened by 3 bases and J by 8 bases, with 10 bases between the two germline ends. Germline V CDR1 and CDR2: MNHNS, SASEGT. This CDR3 comprises 12 residues. The CDR3 DNA follows: TGTGCCAGCAGTGATAAAGGGAGAGGCTACACCTTC. Translation: CASSDKGRGYTF.

V usage is TRBV5-8 and J usage is TRBJ1-2; D is undetermined. Germline CDR1 is SGHTS and CDR2 is YDEGEE. The CDR3 covers 15 residues. The germline V and J ends were trimmed by 3 bases and 0 bases, with 12 bases remaining between them. CDR3 loop: CASSSDGVANYGYTF. The CDR3 nucleotides are TGTGCCAGCAGCTCAGACGGAGTAGCTAACTATGGCTACACCTTC.

The V call is TRBV5-5, the J call TRBJ1-4; D not certain. The CDR3 spans 16 residues. Germline CDR1 and CDR2: SGHKS and YYEKEE (reference sequence). V was clipped by 0 bases and J by 10 bases, with 19 bases between them. This CDR3 is CASSLAPGVKVGKLFF. The CDR3 region has the DNA TGTGCCAGCAGCTTGGCCCCGGGAGTTAAAGTCGGAAAACTGTTTTTT.

This chain joins TRBV10-2 and TRBJ2-2, with D uncertain. Germline V gene sequence: CDR1 WSHSY, CDR2 SAAADI. V lost 0 bases and J lost 1, with 6 bases in between. The CDR3 sequence is 15 residues long. As DNA, the CDR3 is TGCGCCAGCAGTGAGTCGCGAGGGAACACCGGGGAGCTGTTTTTT. Translation gives CASSESRGNTGELFF.

This chain connects TRBV15 to TRBJ2-7, with D unclear. Deletions cut 5 bases from V and 2 bases from J, with 10 bases between. Looked up from germline, CDR1 is LNHNV and CDR2 is YYDKDF (reference sequence). CDR3 length equals 13 residues. The CDR3 spells CATSPTFPYEQYF. The CDR3 nucleotides are TGTGCCACCAGCCCTACGTTCCCCTACGAGCAGTACTTC.

The J gene is TRBJ1-1, the V gene TRBV2, with D possibly being TRBD1 (5 bases). Germline CDR1 and CDR2: SNHLY and FYNNEI. This CDR3 comprises 15 residues. The ends were cut back, 3 bases at V and 1 base at J, with 12 bases in the middle. The CDR3 region has the DNA TGTGCCAGCAGTGAGACCGGACACCAGAACACTGAAGCTTTCTTT. It specifies CASSETGHQNTEAFF.

This clone was found many times. The V gene is TRBV5-1, the J gene TRBJ2-7; TRBD2 aligns across 9 bases. From germline, CDR1 is SGHRS and CDR2 YFSETQ. CDR3 length: 13 residues. V lost 3 bases and J lost 6; bases outside the gene matches: 4. The CDR3 is CASSSGGRGEQYF. Written as DNA, the CDR3 is TGCGCCAGCAGCTCAGGCGGGAGGGGCGAGCAGTACTTC.

CDR3 sequence: CASSQDGLAGVEQYF. DNA of the CDR3: TGTGCCAGCAGCCAAGACGGACTAGCGGGAGTAGAGCAGTACTTC. This rearrangement joins TRBV13 to TRBJ2-7; TRBD2 aligns across 13 bases. After removal of 5 bases from V and 7 bases from J, the junction contained 8 bases not matched to a gene. The CDR3 consists of 15 residues. Per germline, CDR1 PRHDT and CDR2 FYEKMQ (reference sequence).

V and J are TRBV9 and TRBJ1-2, with a tentative D call TRBD1 (6 bases). In germline, CDR1 is SGDLS, CDR2 YYNGEE. V shed 4 bases and J shed 7 bases, with 20 bases lying between them. This CDR3 contains 15 residues. DNA of the CDR3: TGTGCCAGCAGCCCTCAACAGGGAATTAATTCTGGCTACACCTTC. This translates into CASSPQQGINSGYTF. The full variable domain, completed using reference TRBV9 and TRBJ1-2, is DSGVTQTPKHLITATGQRVTLRCSPRSGDLSVYWYQQSLDQGLQFLIQYYNGEERAKGNILERFSAQQFPDLHSELNLSSLELGDSALYFCASSPQQGINSGYTFGSGTRLTVV.

V usage is TRBV6-1 and J usage is TRBJ2-5; TRBD2 is a possible D gene (6 bases). The V and J ends lost 1 base and 1 base respectively, with 13 bases between them. Looked up from germline, CDR1 is MNHNS and CDR2 is SASEGT. This CDR3 contains 16 residues. CDR3 nucleotides: TGTGCCAGCAGTGAAGGGCGGGGAGCGGCCCAAGAGACCCAGTACTTC. This gives the protein CASSEGRGAAQETQYF.